These 24 T cell receptor beta chains came from one sample sequenced in a study of cytomegalovirus exposure and HLA in healthy donors. With 60 Vbeta and 13 Jbeta primers, the PCR was carried out. Using immunoSEQ multiplex PCR, the repertoire was profiled, and TCRdb retains in-frame clones only, with some absent. The sample contains about 110,000 clones, just over 70% of which appear only once. Sequenced: PBMCs. These receptors were obtained from a boy between 10 and 17 years old in good health and CMV-seronegative.

This chain uses TRBV5-1 with TRBJ2-5; D is perhaps TRBD2 (5 bases). CDR3 length equals 14 residues. Deletions cut 0 bases from V and 4 bases from J, with 10 bases between. Germline-derived CDR1 and CDR2 are SGHRS and YFSETQ. The CDR3, as DNA: TGCGCCAGCAGCTTGGTCCTAGCCCCAGAGACCCAGTACTTC. It specifies CASSLVLAPETQYF.

The rearrangement links TRBV6-5 to TRBJ1-4; D might be TRBD1 (5 bases). V lost 2 bases, J lost 3 bases, and 7 bases lay in between. The germline V gene encodes CDR1 MNHEY and CDR2 SVGAGI. The CDR3 sequence is 14 residues long. The CDR3 DNA reads TGTGCCAGCAGTTACAGCAGGGCTAATGAAAAACTGTTTTTT. Translation gives CASSYSRANEKLFF.

The sample holds a few counts of this clone. This rearrangement joins TRBV5-4 to TRBJ2-7; 9 bases line up with TRBD2. V lost 2 bases, J lost 4 bases, and 4 bases stayed unmatched. The CDR3 loop spans 14 amino acids. Germline CDR1 reads SGHNT; CDR2 reads YYREEE (reference sequence). The CDR3 reads CASSFGGGGYEQYF. The CDR3 DNA reads TGTGCCAGCAGCTTCGGCGGGGGGGGATACGAGCAGTACTTC.

The genes are TRBV18 and TRBJ1-5; maybe TRBD1 (6 bases). V gave up 4 bases and J gave up 2 bases, with 18 bases separating them. Germline CDR1 reads KGHSH; CDR2 reads LQKENI. The CDR3 runs 17 residues. The CDR3 loop is CASSHRDIGPGNQPQHF. The CDR3 DNA is TGTGCCAGCTCACACAGGGATATTGGGCCGGGCAATCAGCCCCAGCATTTT.

The chain links TRBV10-3 to TRBJ2-1, with D unclear. CDR1 is ENHRY, CDR2 SYGVKD, per germline. V shed 2 bases and J shed 7 bases, with 9 bases lying between them. CDR3 size: 13 residues. CDR3 region: CAISETGENEQFF. CDR3 sequence (DNA): TGTGCCATCAGTGAGACGGGTGAGAATGAGCAGTTCTTC.

J is TRBJ1-5 and V is TRBV27, with a weak D call TRBD1 (6 bases). The germline CDR1 and CDR2 sequences are MNHEY and SMNVEV (reference sequence). The CDR3 runs to 16 residues. The V end lost 5 bases, the J end lost 1 base, and 15 bases lay between the germline ends. The CDR3 DNA follows: TGTGCCAGCAGTCCCTCGACAGGTGAAAGCAATCAGCCCCAGCATTTT. As protein: CASSPSTGESNQPQHF.

The chain recombines TRBV5-1 with TRBJ1-1; D is unresolved. V lost 4 bases, J lost 0 bases, and 7 bases lay in between. This CDR3 has 13 residues. The germline CDR1 and CDR2 sequences are SGHRS and YFSETQ. CDR3 loop: CASSRELNTEAFF. In nucleotides, the CDR3 is TGCGCCAGCAGCCGCGAGCTGAACACTGAAGCTTTCTTT.

The V call is TRBV11-1, the J call TRBJ2-7; D possibly corresponds to TRBD1 (5 bases). CDR1 is SGHAT, CDR2 FQDESV, per germline (reference sequence). This CDR3 is built from 12 residues. Trimming took off 3 bases at V and 3 bases at J, with 6 bases between the two ends. DNA for the CDR3: TGTGCCAGCAGCTTTCAGGGCTACGAGCAGTACTTC. Protein: CASSFQGYEQYF.

In DNA form, the CDR3 reads TGTGCCAGCAGTGTGGAGGGAACGAGGACTGAAGCTTTCTTT. Translated, it gives CASSVEGTRTEAFF. V usage is TRBV2 and J usage is TRBJ1-1; D not certain. V was cut by 4 bases and J by 5 bases, with 14 bases left in between. This CDR3 contains 14 residues. In germline, CDR1 is SNHLY, CDR2 FYNNEI.

This clone was seen just once. The chain has TRBV28 and TRBJ2-7; 7 bases are a match to TRBD2. The V segment lost 5 bases and the J segment 4 bases; nucleotides outside the gene matches: 11. In germline, CDR1 is MDHEN, CDR2 SYDVKM. The CDR3 is made up of 15 amino acids. The DNA of the CDR3 is TGTGCCAGCAGTCTCACCAGGGAGGGCTCGTACGAGCAGTACTTC. Translating it yields CASSLTREGSYEQYF.

The table lists this clone with a few counts. This chain connects TRBV2 to TRBJ2-7; TRBD1 is a possible D gene (6 bases). The CDR3 is 14 amino acids. Germline CDR1 and CDR2: SNHLY and FYNNEI. V was pared by 4 bases and J by 4 bases, with 14 bases between. CDR3 DNA: TGTGCCAGCAGTGGTCTTACAGGACAGTACGAGCAGTACTTC. This codes for CASSGLTGQYEQYF.

This chain uses TRBV9 with TRBJ2-7; 7 bases fit TRBD1. J lost 2 bases, V lost 3 bases, and 5 bases had no gene match. Looked up from germline, CDR1 is SGDLS and CDR2 is YYNGEE. The CDR3 spans 14 residues. This chain's CDR3 is CASSARQGAYEQYF. CDR3 nucleotide sequence: TGTGCCAGCAGCGCCAGACAGGGTGCCTACGAGCAGTACTTC.

V is TRBV9 and J is TRBJ1-5, with D possibly TRBD1 on 6 matching bases. The CDR3 sequence is 14 residues long. Trimming removed 0 bases at V and 7 bases at J, with 11 bases between. CDR1 and CDR2 from the germline V gene are SGDLS and YYNGEE. The CDR3 loop reads CASSVEGRGQPQHF. Written as DNA, the CDR3 is TGTGCCAGCAGCGTAGAAGGCAGGGGCCAGCCCCAGCATTTT.

In its sample, this clone ranks as medium-sized (0.01 to 0.1%). This chain connects TRBV5-6 to TRBJ2-3; 14 bases fit TRBD2. Germline V CDR1 and CDR2: SGHDT, YYEEEE. V shed 4 bases and J 6 bases; nucleotides not matched to a gene: 4. The CDR3 runs 15 residues. DNA of the CDR3: TGTGCCAGCAGCCCAGGGACTAGCGGGAGTGATACGCAGTATTTT. It translates to CASSPGTSGSDTQYF.

About this clone: No conserved phenylalanine or tryptophan ends this CDR3, so it is likely a read error. This chain uses TRBV5-4 with TRBJ1-5, with 8 bases lining up with TRBD1. Unmatched junction bases numbered 14, after V lost 4 bases and J lost 2 bases. The CDR3 is 18 residues long. Germline CDR1 SGHNT, CDR2 YYREEE (reference sequence). The CDR3 bases are TGTGCCAGCAGCAACCAGAGACAGGGGATGATGGGCAATCAGCCCCAGCATGTT. As protein: CASSNQRQGMMGNQPQHV.

The chain combines TRBV7-9 with TRBJ1-5; D perhaps matches TRBD1 (6 bases). The CDR3 covers 17 residues. Trimming shortened V by 4 bases and J by 3 bases, and 19 bases separated the two germline ends. Germline values: CDR1 SEHNR, CDR2 FQNEAQ (reference sequence). The CDR3 DNA reads TGTGCCAGCAGCTCGTCTAGGACAGTCCCTTTCAATCAGCCCCAGCATTTT. It encodes CASSSSRTVPFNQPQHF. Drawing the rest from reference TRBV7-9 and TRBJ1-5, the complete variable domain is DTGVSQNPRHKITKRGQNVTFRCDPISEHNRLYWYRQTLGQGPEFLTYFQNEAQLEKSRLLSDRFSAERPKGSFSTLEIQRTEQGDSAMYLCASSSSRTVPFNQPQHFGDGTRLSIL.

The chain is built from TRBV6-5 and TRBJ2-7; 7 nucleotides align to TRBD1. CDR1 and CDR2 from the germline V gene are MNHEY and SVGAGI. Trimming took 6 bases from V and 7 from J; bases not matched to a gene: 15. The CDR3 consists of 15 residues. The chain's CDR3 is CASSRPRTGMGEQYF. Here the CDR3 DNA reads TGTGCCAGCAGCCGCCCTCGGACAGGCATGGGGGAGCAGTACTTC.

This clone was seen more than once but under ten times. Its ends do not fully match the called genes, so a read error is possible. This chain joins TRBV7-7 and TRBJ2-7, with D maybe TRBD2 (5 bases). Germline V gene data show CDR1 as SSHAT and CDR2 as FNYEAQ (reference sequence). The CDR3 covers 14 residues. Here the CDR3 reads CASSLGGYSYEQYF. The CDR3 DNA reads TGTGCTAGCAGCTTGGGCGGGTACTCCTACGAGCAGTACTTC.

The chain is built from TRBV6-1 and TRBJ2-1; 8 bases are shared with TRBD2. This CDR3 is 15 amino acids long. V lost 3 bases, J lost 0 bases, and 1 base stayed unmatched. Germline V gene lookup returns CDR1 MNHNS and CDR2 SASEGT. CDR3 in DNA: TGTGCCAGCAGTGACGGGACTAGCTCCTACAATGAGCAGTTCTTC. This translates into CASSDGTSSYNEQFF.

The genes are TRBV7-9 and TRBJ2-1; D might be TRBD1 (6 bases). From germline, CDR1 is SEHNR and CDR2 FQNEAQ (reference sequence). The CDR3 covers 15 residues. The V and J ends lost 4 bases and 3 bases respectively, with 13 bases between them. The CDR3 loop reads CASSWPGQLYNEQFF. The CDR3 DNA reads as TGTGCCAGCAGCTGGCCGGGACAACTCTACAATGAGCAGTTCTTC.

The V gene is TRBV30, the J gene TRBJ2-6; no firm D call. V lost 0 bases to trimming and J lost 4 bases, with 7 bases between them. Germline CDR1 GTSNPN, CDR2 SVGIG (reference sequence). The CDR3 is 14 amino acids. The CDR3: CAWSVTRGANVLTF. The CDR3 DNA follows: TGTGCCTGGAGTGTAACTCGGGGGGCCAACGTCCTGACTTTC.

The V and J genes are TRBV6-1 and TRBJ2-2; D unclear. Trimming took off 6 bases at V and 0 bases at J, with 11 bases between the two ends. This CDR3 region has 15 residues. Germline CDR1 is MNHNS and CDR2 is SASEGT. This CDR3 reads CASRTRNANTGELFF. CDR3 nucleotides: TGTGCCAGCAGAACCAGGAACGCGAACACCGGGGAGCTGTTTTTT.

The genes are TRBV11-2 and TRBJ2-7; the D gene is possibly TRBD2 (6 bases). CDR3 length: 13 amino acids. Looked up from germline, CDR1 is SGHAT and CDR2 is FQNNGV. The germline V and J ends were trimmed by 4 bases and 3 bases, with 10 bases remaining between them. The CDR3 sequence is CASSWGVGYEQYF. The CDR3 DNA is TGTGCCAGCAGCTGGGGGGTGGGCTACGAGCAGTACTTC.

The CDR3 loop is CASSLGLAGPETQYF. The DNA for the CDR3 is TGCGCCAGCAGCTTAGGACTAGCGGGTCCAGAGACCCAGTACTTC. The chain has TRBV5-1 and TRBJ2-5, with 11 bases matching TRBD2. V was pared by 2 bases and J by 4 bases, with 4 bases of the junction left unmatched. CDR1 is SGHRS, CDR2 YFSETQ, per germline. The CDR3 sequence is 15 residues long.